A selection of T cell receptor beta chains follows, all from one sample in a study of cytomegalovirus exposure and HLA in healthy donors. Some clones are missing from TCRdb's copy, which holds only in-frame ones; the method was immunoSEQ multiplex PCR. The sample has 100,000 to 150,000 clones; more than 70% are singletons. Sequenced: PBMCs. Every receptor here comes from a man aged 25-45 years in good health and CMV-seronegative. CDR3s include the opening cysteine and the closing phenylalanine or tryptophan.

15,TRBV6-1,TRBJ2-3,CASRPWAGGADTQYF
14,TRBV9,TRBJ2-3,CASSAGGLSDTQYF
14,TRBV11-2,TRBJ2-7,CASSFITASYEQYF
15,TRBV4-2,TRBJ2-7,CASSQDPGLAYEQYF
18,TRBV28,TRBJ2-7,CASSSWTGIGGDSYEQYF
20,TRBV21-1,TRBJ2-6,CASSKVGTGPKGSGANVLTF
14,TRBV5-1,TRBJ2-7,CASSLAGQPYEQYF
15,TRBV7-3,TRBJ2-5,CASSLGLAGVETQYF
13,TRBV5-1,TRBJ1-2,CASSFPGGGGYTF
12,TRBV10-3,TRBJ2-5,CAISPTWETQYF
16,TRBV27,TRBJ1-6,CASSLLGGQLNSPLHF
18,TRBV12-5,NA,CASGREWVSGAEPYEQYF
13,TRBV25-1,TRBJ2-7,CASSDRGSYEQYF
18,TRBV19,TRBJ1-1,CASSIDRGKAGYDTEAFF
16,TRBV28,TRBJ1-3,CASSFRQGPSGNTIYF
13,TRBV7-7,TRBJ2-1,CASSLEGAGEQFF
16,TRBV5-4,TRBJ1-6,CASSFGDRSYNSPLHF